This T cell receptor beta chain was profiled in a study of blood T cells in healthy people across ages. Next came a second PCR, run for about 6 to 11 cycles, which used a sample-barcoded 5' primer along with a J-beta primer mix. In TCRdb, the 5' RACE reads were re-called with MiXCR into one record per CDR3 protein. Here the sample spans over 550,000 distinct CDR3 sequences, about 30% being singletons. The CDR3 is made up of 13 amino acids. The V gene's germline CDR1 is LNHNV and CDR2 YYDKDF (reference sequence). Deletions cut 0 bases from V and 5 bases from J, with 7 bases between. This receptor was taken from a woman aged 80 or older in good health. The sequencing input was blood. The chain employs TRBV15 and TRBJ1-1; D uncertain. Written as DNA, the CDR3 is TGTGCCACCAGCAGAGATCGGCAGACTGAAGCTTTCTTT. Its protein product is CATSRDRQTEAFF.